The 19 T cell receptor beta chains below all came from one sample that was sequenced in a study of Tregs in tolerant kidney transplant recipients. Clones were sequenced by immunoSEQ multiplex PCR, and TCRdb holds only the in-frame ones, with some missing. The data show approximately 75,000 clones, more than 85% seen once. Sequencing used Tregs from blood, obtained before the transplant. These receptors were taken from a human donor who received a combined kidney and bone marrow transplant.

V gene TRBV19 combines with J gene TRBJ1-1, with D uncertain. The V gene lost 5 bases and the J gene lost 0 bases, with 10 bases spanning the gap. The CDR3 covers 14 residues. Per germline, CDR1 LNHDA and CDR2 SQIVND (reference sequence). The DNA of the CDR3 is TGTGCCAGTAGTTTCTGGCCGGTGAACACTGAAGCTTTCTTT. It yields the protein CASSFWPVNTEAFF.

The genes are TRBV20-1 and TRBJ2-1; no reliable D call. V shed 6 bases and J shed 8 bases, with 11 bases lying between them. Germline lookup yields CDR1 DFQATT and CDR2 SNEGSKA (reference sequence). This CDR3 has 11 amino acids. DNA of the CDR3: TGCAGTGCCCGTTTTATAGATGAGCAGTTCTTC. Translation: CSARFIDEQFF.

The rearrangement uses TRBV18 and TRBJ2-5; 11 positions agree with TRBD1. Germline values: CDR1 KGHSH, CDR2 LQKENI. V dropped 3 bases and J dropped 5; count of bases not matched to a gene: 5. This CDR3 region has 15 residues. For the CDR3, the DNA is TGTGCCAGCTCACCGGGACAGGGGGTCGTTGAGACCCAGTACTTC. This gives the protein CASSPGQGVVETQYF.

The CDR3 region has the DNA TGCGCCAGCAGCTCAGGGACTAGCGGGACCTACGAGCAGTACTTC. Its translation: CASSSGTSGTYEQYF. This chain uses TRBV5-1 with TRBJ2-7; 13 bases align to TRBD2. The CDR3 is 15 amino acids. The V gene's germline CDR1 is SGHRS and CDR2 YFSETQ. With V trimmed by 3 bases and J by 2 bases, 2 bases remained unmatched.

CDR3 amino acids: CASSPQGESYGYTF. CDR3 bases: TGTGCCAGCTCACCACAGGGGGAAAGCTATGGCTACACCTTC. The chain uses TRBV18 and TRBJ1-2, with a weak D call TRBD1 (6 bases). CDR1 and CDR2 (germline): KGHSH, LQKENI. Deletions cut 1 base from V and 4 bases from J, with 10 bases between. The CDR3 runs 14 residues. The variable domain in full, with the rest retrieved from reference TRBV18 and TRBJ1-2, is NAGVMQNPRHLVRRRGQEARLRCSPMKGHSHVYWYRQLPEEGLKFMVYLQKENIIDESGMPKERFSAEFPKEGPSILRIQQVVRGDSAAYFCASSPQGESYGYTFGSGTRLTVV.

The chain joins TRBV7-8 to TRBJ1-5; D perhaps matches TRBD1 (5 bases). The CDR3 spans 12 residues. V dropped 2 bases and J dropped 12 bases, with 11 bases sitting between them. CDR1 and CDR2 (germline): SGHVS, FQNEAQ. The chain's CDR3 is CASSLPRGLQHF. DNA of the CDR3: TGTGCCAGCAGCTTACCGAGGGGCCTCCAGCATTTT.

In nucleotides, the CDR3 is TGTGCCAGTTACCGATTACGGGCGAACACCGGGGAGCTGTTTTTT. Translated, it gives CASYRLRANTGELFF. The chain joins TRBV28 to TRBJ2-2; D not resolved. The CDR3 covers 15 residues. Germline CDR1 and CDR2: MDHEN and SYDVKM. Trimming removed 9 bases at V and 0 bases at J, with 14 bases between.

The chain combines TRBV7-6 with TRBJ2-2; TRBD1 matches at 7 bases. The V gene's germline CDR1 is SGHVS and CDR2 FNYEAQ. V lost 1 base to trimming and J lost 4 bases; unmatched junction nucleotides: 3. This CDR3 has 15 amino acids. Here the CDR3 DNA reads TGTGCCAGCAGCTTAGGGACAGGTATCACCGGGGAGCTGTTTTTT. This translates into CASSLGTGITGELFF.

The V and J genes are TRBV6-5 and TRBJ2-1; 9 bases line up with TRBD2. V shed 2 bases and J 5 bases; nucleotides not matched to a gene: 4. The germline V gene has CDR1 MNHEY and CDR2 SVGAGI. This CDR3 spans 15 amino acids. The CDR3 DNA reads TGTGCCAGCAGTTACGACCTAGCGGGAAACAATGAGCAGTTCTTC. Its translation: CASSYDLAGNNEQFF.

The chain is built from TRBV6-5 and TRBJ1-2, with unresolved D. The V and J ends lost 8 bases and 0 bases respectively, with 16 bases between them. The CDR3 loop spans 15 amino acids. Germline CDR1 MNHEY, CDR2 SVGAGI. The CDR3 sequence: CASRDSFTANYGYTF. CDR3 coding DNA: TGTGCCAGCCGCGACTCCTTCACCGCTAACTATGGCTACACCTTC.

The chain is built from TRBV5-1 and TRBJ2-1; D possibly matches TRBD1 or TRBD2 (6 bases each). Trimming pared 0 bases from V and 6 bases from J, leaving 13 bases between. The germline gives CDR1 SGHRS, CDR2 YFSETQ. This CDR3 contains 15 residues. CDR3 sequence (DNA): TGCGCCAGCAGCTTGGAGGGGGGTCGGAGCAATGAGCAGTTCTTC. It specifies CASSLEGGRSNEQFF.

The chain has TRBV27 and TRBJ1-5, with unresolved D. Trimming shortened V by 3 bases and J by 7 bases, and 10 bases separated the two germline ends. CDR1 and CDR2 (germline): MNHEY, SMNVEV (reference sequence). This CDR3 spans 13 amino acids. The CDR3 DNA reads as TGTGCCAGCAGTTTTAGGGAGGGACAGCCCCAGCATTTT. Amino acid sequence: CASSFREGQPQHF.

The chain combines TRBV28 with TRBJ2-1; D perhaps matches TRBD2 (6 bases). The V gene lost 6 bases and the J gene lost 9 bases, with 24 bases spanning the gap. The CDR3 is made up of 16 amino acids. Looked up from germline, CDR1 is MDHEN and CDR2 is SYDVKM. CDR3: CASRKPGTVRFAEQFF. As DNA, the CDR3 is TGTGCCAGCAGGAAACCCGGGACTGTGCGATTCGCTGAGCAGTTCTTC.

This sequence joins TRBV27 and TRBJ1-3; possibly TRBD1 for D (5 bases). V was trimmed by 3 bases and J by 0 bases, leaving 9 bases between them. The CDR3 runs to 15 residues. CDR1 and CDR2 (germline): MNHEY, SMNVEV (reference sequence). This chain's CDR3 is CASSLGLGSGNTIYF. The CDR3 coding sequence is TGTGCCAGCAGTTTGGGGCTCGGCTCTGGAAACACCATATATTTT.

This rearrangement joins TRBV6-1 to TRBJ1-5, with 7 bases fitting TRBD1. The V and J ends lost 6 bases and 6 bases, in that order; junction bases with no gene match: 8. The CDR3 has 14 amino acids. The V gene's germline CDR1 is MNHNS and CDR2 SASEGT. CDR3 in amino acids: CASSSGTEAQPQHF. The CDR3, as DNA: TGTGCCAGCAGCTCCGGGACAGAGGCTCAGCCCCAGCATTTT.

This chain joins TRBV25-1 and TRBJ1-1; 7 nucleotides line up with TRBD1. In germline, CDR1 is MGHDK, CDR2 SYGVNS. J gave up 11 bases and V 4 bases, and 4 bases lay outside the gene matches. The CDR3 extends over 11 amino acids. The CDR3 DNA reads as TGTGCCAGCAGTGGGACAGGATCGGCTTTCTTT. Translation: CASSGTGSAFF.

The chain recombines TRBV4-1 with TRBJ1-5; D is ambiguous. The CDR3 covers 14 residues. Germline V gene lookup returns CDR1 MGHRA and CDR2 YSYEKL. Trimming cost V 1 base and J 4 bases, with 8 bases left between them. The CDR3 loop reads CASSQVGGNQPQHF. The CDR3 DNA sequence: TGCGCCAGCAGCCAAGTTGGCGGGAATCAGCCCCAGCATTTT.

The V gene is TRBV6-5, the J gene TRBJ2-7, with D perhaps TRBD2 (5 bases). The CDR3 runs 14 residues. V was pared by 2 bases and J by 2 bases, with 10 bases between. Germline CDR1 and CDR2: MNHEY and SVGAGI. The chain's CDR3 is CASSYAGPPYEQYF. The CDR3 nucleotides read TGTGCCAGCAGTTACGCGGGCCCGCCCTACGAGCAGTACTTC.

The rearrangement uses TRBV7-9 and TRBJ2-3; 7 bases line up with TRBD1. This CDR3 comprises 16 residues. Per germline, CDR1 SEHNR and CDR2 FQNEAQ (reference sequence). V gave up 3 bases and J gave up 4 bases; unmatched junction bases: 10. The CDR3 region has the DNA TGTGCCAGCAGCTTGGGGGCAGGACAGGTGGCAGATACGCAGTATTTT. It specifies CASSLGAGQVADTQYF. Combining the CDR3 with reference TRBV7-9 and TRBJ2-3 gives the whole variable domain DTGVSQNPRHKITKRGQNVTFRCDPISEHNRLYWYRQTLGQGPEFLTYFQNEAQLEKSRLLSDRFSAERPKGSFSTLEIQRTEQGDSAMYLCASSLGAGQVADTQYFGPGTRLTVL.